This T cell receptor (beta chain) was identified during a study of cytomegalovirus exposure and HLA in healthy donors. Overall study context: Of about 390 genotyped donors, roughly 80% grouped in the Caucasian-associated ancestry cluster. Study outcomes and limitations: In a later analysis, across HLA loci, associated TCR counts were highest for DRB1, lowest for HLA-C. Most CMV-associated TCR beta chains appeared HLA-restricted in a later analysis.

PCR involved 60 Vbeta and 13 Jbeta primers. TCRdb keeps only in-frame clones here, not all; method: immunoSEQ multiplex PCR. The repertoire consists of around 100,000 clones, with less than 80% occurring once and the leading ten covering 3.1%. CDR3 size: 16 residues. CDR1 is KGHSH and CDR2 is LQKENI in the germline V gene. Unmatched junction bases numbered 2, after V lost 0 bases and J lost 6 bases. For this clone: The antigen is undetermined.

The chain uses TRBV18 and TRBJ2-1, with 13 bases identical to TRBD2. The sample consisted of PBMCs. The receptor's source is a woman aged 40 to 55 in good health and CMV-seronegative. In nucleotides, the CDR3 is TGTGCCAGCTCACCACCGGGGACTAGCGGGATCAATGAGCAGTTCTTC. It codes for CASSPPGTSGINEQFF.